This T cell receptor (beta chain) was observed in a study of T cells after yellow fever vaccination (dated by TCRdb to the late 2010s). Study-wide context: The SMART-Seq v4 Ultra Low Input RNA kit was used to prepare libraries from fractions with low cell numbers. To follow T-cell clones before and after both primary and booster YFV17D yellow fever vaccination, bulk TCR alpha and beta repertoires underwent longitudinal sequencing. The cohort comprised two healthy male donors, one aged 18 to 30 and one aged 30 to 40 years. Bulk PBMC replicates and cell subsets were isolated from blood drawn at multiple timepoints before and after both primary and secondary immunization.

This clonotype was seen more than once but under ten times. It lacks a known antigen. The sample holds no much larger clone one base away, and base qualities are not on file. Synthesis of TCR cDNA relied on 5'RACE template switching, a step that introduced a universal primer site along with unique molecular identifiers. cDNA synthesis was primed from both the TCR alpha and TCR beta constant segments. Two PCR steps were used to amplify libraries, with sample barcodes and sequencing adapters being added in the second step. Sequencing of libraries was done on Illumina HiSeq 2500 (2x100 bp) or NovaSeq (2x150 bp). In the paper's pipeline: Reads were demultiplexed and collapsed into UMI consensus sequences with MIGEC, and V(D)J alignment was performed with MiXCR. Clonotypes responding to the vaccine were identified with edgeR on replicate PBMC samples, with the criteria of FDR below 0.01 and a log2 fold change above 5 up to day 15. Each bulk clonotype was labeled CD4 or CD8 based on which sequenced repertoire, CD4 or CD8, contained the clonotype at higher abundance. The public sequencing data were trimmed at Q25 with fastp and processed into clonotypes with MiXCR by TCRdb, which kept only in-frame beta chains. Every entry covers one CDR3 protein and lists the most common genes and DNA from its rows. These V and J calls are TCRdb output, not the study's own analysis. Counted in this sample were approximately 300,000 distinct CDR3 sequences; roughly 8.7% of them appeared once. Under 20% of the sample is in the top ten clones.

Reading the label with the study, this specimen's treatment or condition is: live attenuated yellow fever vaccine strain. Two biological replicates of bulk PBMCs were collected at each blood-draw timepoint. PBMCs were isolated from peripheral blood using a standard Ficoll-Paque protocol. TriZol was used to extract RNA from bulk PBMCs, from CD4 and CD8 fractions, and from dextramer-positive and dextramer-negative fractions. Trimming removed 4 bases from V and 4 bases from J, leaving 10 bases between the germline ends. Inclusive of the bounding cysteine and phenylalanine, the CDR3 is 13 residues long. Only the CDR3 portion is preserved as DNA: 39 bases, with reading frame beginning at the first base. The research as a whole found: A small share of clonotypes occurred in both CD4 and CD8 compartments, likely arising from convergent recombination. Most clones expanded after primary vaccination were re-detected after the booster (around 96% of CD4 and about nine tenths of CD8), suggesting broad memory maintenance. Compared with the primary T-cell response, the secondary T-cell response was faster but weaker, reaching its peak on day 5 rather than on day 15. Only two donors were included in the study, so the extent to which the findings can be generalized is limited. FACS-sorted repertoires could contain abundant contaminating clonotypes from the bulk population, so computational filtering was required.

The material sequenced was PBMCs, taken on the day of the first yellow fever vaccination. The chain employs TRBV12-3 or TRBV12-4 and TRBJ1-1; tentative D gene TRBD1, with 6 bases matching. The receptor comes from a man aged 18 to 30 who received the YFV17D yellow fever vaccine. The DNA sequence is as follows: TGTGCCAGCAGTTACGCAGGGGCCACTGAAGCTTTCTTT. This gives the protein CASSYAGATEAFF.